What follows describes a single T cell receptor (beta chain). This entry comes from a study of blood T cells in healthy people across ages. PCR was performed a second time for 7 to 11 cycles using a sample-barcoded 5' primer and a J-beta primer mix. Each cDNA molecule, via a template-switch adaptor with 12 random nucleotides, was tagged. TCRdb recomputed calls from the 5' RACE reads with MiXCR, one row per CDR3 protein. The sample includes hundreds of thousands of distinct CDR3 sequences, roughly 50% of them seen just once. Looked up from germline, CDR1 is SGHRS and CDR2 is YFSETQ. This CDR3 contains 15 residues. V was clipped by 4 bases and J by 7 bases; unmatched bases: 11.

Sequencing input: blood. The source is a man younger than 45 in good health. V usage is TRBV5-1 and J usage is TRBJ1-1; 9 nucleotides line up with TRBD1. DNA of the CDR3: TGCGCCAGCAGCCCCAGGACAGGGGTTAATAGTGAAGCTTTCTTT. This encodes CASSPRTGVNSEAFF.